The entry below describes one TCR beta chain. Its specificity is unknown. Prior to sequencing, the ViraFEST assay stimulated PBMC with viral peptide pools, which expanded the antigen-specific CD4+ T cells. At the end of around 11 days of culture, CD4+ T cells were isolated. Vaccinated recipients, who were negative for nucleocapsid antibodies, had no history of SARS-CoV-2 infection. On days 3 and 7, fresh IL-2 medium replaced half the medium. These data originate in a study of vaccination effects on CD4 cells after COVID-19. V was trimmed by 5 bases and J by 7 bases, leaving 5 bases between them. The CDR3 has 11 amino acids. Germline V gene data show CDR1 as KGHDR and CDR2 as SFDVKD. Sequenced by immunoSEQ multiplex PCR; TCRdb stores in-frame clones only, minus some. In the table there are about 19,000 clones, 70% of which are singletons. Study observations and caveats: The study found marked clonal contraction of infection- and vaccine-induced clones late after vaccination. Recruitment yielded few convalescent patients, and the study had no early post-infection timepoints.

The source of this sequence is a human donor who received a COVID-19 vaccine. This sequence joins TRBV24-1 and TRBJ2-1; D gene ambiguous. Material: CD4+ T cells from PBMCs cultured with HCoV-229E spike peptides, obtained before COVID-19 vaccination. This chain's CDR3 is CATSVQNEQFF. CDR3 coding DNA: TGTGCCACCAGTGTACAAAATGAGCAGTTCTTC.